This is a list of T cell receptor beta chains from one sample in a study of identical twins. MiXCR, applied by TCRdb to the 5' RACE reads, yields one record per CDR3 protein. The sample has about 470,000 distinct CDR3 sequences, roughly 26% seen once; the top ten hold 2.9%. These data are also associated with another study on T cells expressing NK-cell markers.

The sequenced sample was CD4+ T cells sorted from blood. These receptors were taken from a woman aged 18-29 years in good health. Both conserved end residues are part of each CDR3. Each record gives: V gene, clone size, D gene, J gene, CDR3 protein, CDR3 DNA. D genes are given only for firm matches. Expanded clones get a size class; other rows say once, few or many, or leave the size out.

TRBV7-2	NA	NA	TRBJ1-1	CASSPGVNEAFF	TGTGCCAGCAGCCCGGGTGTTAATGAAGCTTTCTTT
TRBV20-1	few	NA	TRBJ2-1	CSAGTRSSYNEQFF	TGCAGTGCTGGGACCCGGAGCTCCTACAATGAGCAGTTCTTC
TRBV12-3/TRBV12-4	NA	NA	TRBJ2-5	CASAVGRRAGETQYF	TGTGCCAGCGCTGTTGGACGACGTGCGGGGGAGACCCAGTACTTC
TRBV29-1	NA	NA	TRBJ1-1	CSGRGMNTEAFF	TGCAGCGGCAGGGGCATGAACACTGAAGCTTTCTTT
TRBV19	NA	NA	TRBJ2-7	CASSIRTDSGVQYF	TGTGCCAGTAGTATCCGGACGGATTCCGGGGTGCAGTACTTC
TRBV7-8	few	TRBD2	TRBJ2-3	CASSHRTSGVHTQYF	TGTGCCAGCAGCCATCGGACTAGCGGGGTGCATACGCAGTATTTT
TRBV24-1	NA	NA	TRBJ1-2	CATSDNKDGYTF	TGTGCCACCAGTGACAACAAAGATGGCTACACCTTC
TRBV11-3	few	NA	TRBJ2-5	CASSRGGGLLETQYF	TGTGCCAGCAGCCGCGGTGGGGGGCTTCTAGAGACCCAGTACTTC
TRBV3-1	few	TRBD2	TRBJ2-6	CASSPLAGVHGANVLTF	TGTGCCAGCAGCCCCTTAGCGGGAGTACATGGGGCCAACGTCCTGACTTTC
TRBV12-3/TRBV12-4	NA	TRBD2	TRBJ2-2	CASSLGPTSGRTGELFF	TGTGCCAGCAGTTTAGGGCCCACTAGCGGGCGCACCGGGGAGCTGTTTTTT
TRBV4-3	many	NA	TRBJ2-1	CASSQDPNRYNEQFF	TGCGCCAGCAGCCAAGACCCGAACAGGTACAATGAGCAGTTCTTC
TRBV20-1	few	NA	TRBJ1-4	CSARRPQTTNEKLFF	TGCAGTGCTAGGCGCCCTCAGACAACTAATGAAAAACTGTTTTTT
TRBV9	NA	NA	TRBJ2-3	CASTAGHGTDTQYF	TGTGCCAGCACGGCGGGACACGGGACAGATACGCAGTATTTT
TRBV20-1	NA	NA	TRBJ2-5	CSAIHTGRETQYF	TGCAGTGCTATCCATACAGGGAGGGAGACCCAGTACTTC
TRBV3-1	NA	NA	TRBJ2-4	CASSHSIGIQYF	TGTGCCAGCAGCCACTCGATAGGGATTCAGTACTTC
TRBV27	few	TRBD2	TRBJ2-1	CASSFVWTSGYNEQFF	TGTGCCAGCAGTTTTGTGTGGACTAGCGGATACAATGAGCAGTTCTTC
TRBV28	NA	NA	TRBJ1-6	CASRQNSPLHF	TGTGCCAGCAGACAGAATTCACCCCTCCACTTT